Sequencing of this TCR beta chain was carried out in a study of Ad26.COV2.S vaccination and SARS-CoV-2 variants. Sequencing was performed with immunoSEQ multiplex PCR; in TCRdb, only in-frame clones are kept and a portion is missing. The sample yields some 400,000 clones, around nine tenths seen once. Treatment reported: 15 to 20 received Ad26.COV2.S at low or high dose, single or two shots; 5 received placebo; per-sample allocation not given. Sampling was done on day 63 after the first vaccine or placebo injection. Germline V lookup: CDR1 KGHSY, CDR2 FQNENV. This CDR3 comprises 16 residues. V was clipped by 0 bases and J by 3 bases, with 12 bases between them.

The sequencing here drew on peripheral blood, taken in a trial of Ad26.COV2.S vaccine versus placebo. The chain uses TRBV16 and TRBJ2-1; no firm D call. The receptor's source is a person between 18 and 59 years old who received the Ad26.COV2.S COVID-19 vaccine or a placebo. CDR3 in amino acids: CASSQSLGGNYNEQFF. The CDR3 DNA is TGTGCCAGCAGCCAATCGTTAGGCGGTAACTACAATGAGCAGTTCTTC.